Shown below are 15 T cell receptor beta chains from a single sample sequenced in a study of shared clonotypes between healthy human individuals. Generated by immunoSEQ multiplex PCR, the TCRdb table keeps only in-frame clones and is missing some. The table shows around 2.1 million clones, with just over 90% occurring only once. Positively selected for CCR7, the CD45RO-negative cells used as naive CD8 cells excluded terminally differentiated effector memory CD45RA+ cells. The material sequenced was naive CD8+ T cells from PBMCs. These receptors all come from a man aged 18 to 30 in good health. Some clones in this sample may be carry-over from other donors' samples.

The rearrangement links TRBV19 to TRBJ2-7, with D unclear. Germline CDR1 and CDR2: LNHDA and SQIVND (reference sequence). Trimming cost V 5 bases and J 3 bases, with 14 bases left between them. The CDR3 spans 14 residues. The CDR3 region has the DNA TGTGCCAGTAGTTCCTACCCTCACGTCTACGAGCAGTACTTC. Translation: CASSSYPHVYEQYF.

V is TRBV6-6 and J is TRBJ1-1; 8 positions agree with TRBD1. Germline V gene data show CDR1 as MNHNY and CDR2 as SVGAGI (reference sequence). The CDR3 runs to 14 residues. V gave up 6 bases and J gave up 3 bases; unmatched junction bases: 6. In DNA, the CDR3 is TGTGCCAGCAGCCGGACAGGGTTTGACACTGAAGCTTTCTTT. Its protein is CASSRTGFDTEAFF.

A remark on this clone: Other DNA sequences within the sample encode an identical CDR3. The rearrangement links TRBV27 to TRBJ2-2, with unresolved D. Trimming took off 2 bases at V and 4 bases at J, with 2 bases between the two ends. There are 12 residues in the CDR3. Germline CDR1 MNHEY, CDR2 SMNVEV (reference sequence). The DNA for the CDR3 is TGTGCCAGCAGTTTAGCCACCGGGGAGCTGTTTTTT. This encodes CASSLATGELFF.

The chain links TRBV9 to TRBJ1-2; D remains ambiguous. Germline V gene sequence: CDR1 SGDLS, CDR2 YYNGEE. CDR3 length equals 18 residues. Trimming cost V 0 bases and J 3 bases, with 21 bases left between them. CDR3 loop: CASSVAAPWDNRHYGYTF. The CDR3 nucleotides are TGTGCCAGCAGCGTAGCAGCCCCGTGGGATAACAGACACTATGGCTACACCTTC. The full variable domain, rest sourced from reference TRBV9 and TRBJ1-2, is DSGVTQTPKHLITATGQRVTLRCSPRSGDLSVYWYQQSLDQGLQFLIQYYNGEERAKGNILERFSAQQFPDLHSELNLSSLELGDSALYFCASSVAAPWDNRHYGYTFGSGTRLTVV.

The chain recombines TRBV29-1 with TRBJ1-2, with a weak D call TRBD1 (6 bases). The germline V gene encodes CDR1 SQVTM and CDR2 ANQGSEA. This CDR3 contains 13 residues. The V gene lost 0 bases and the J gene lost 3 bases, with 8 bases spanning the gap. The CDR3: CSVEDHRDYGYTF. CDR3 coding DNA: TGCAGCGTTGAAGATCACAGGGACTATGGCTACACCTTC.

This chain joins TRBV6-4 and TRBJ2-7, with D possibly TRBD2 on 6 matching bases. With 6 bases removed from V and 4 bases from J, the gap between germline ends came to 16 bases. This CDR3 region has 14 residues. Germline V gives CDR1 MRHNA, CDR2 SNTAGT. The CDR3 DNA follows: TGTGCCAGCAGCGACGTGGGGGGTGCTTACGAGCAGTACTTC. It specifies CASSDVGGAYEQYF.

J is TRBJ2-7 and V is TRBV11-2; possibly TRBD1 for D (7 bases). The CDR3 is made up of 12 amino acids. V was pared by 6 bases and J by 12 bases, with 18 bases between. CDR1 and CDR2 from the germline V gene are SGHAT and FQNNGV. The CDR3 region is CASRSDRRGRYF. The CDR3 DNA is TGTGCCAGCAGATCGGACAGGAGGGGAAGGTACTTC.

The chain links TRBV30 to TRBJ2-5; the D gene is possibly TRBD1 (6 bases). This CDR3 has 16 residues. The V gene's germline CDR1 is GTSNPN and CDR2 SVGIG (reference sequence). V dropped 5 bases and J dropped 0 bases, with 19 bases sitting between them. CDR3 residues: CAWGTTGLAYQETQYF. CDR3 bases: TGTGCCTGGGGGACAACAGGGCTAGCCTACCAAGAGACCCAGTACTTC. The full variable domain, its missing parts supplied by reference TRBV30 and TRBJ2-5, is SQTIHQWPATLVQPVGSPLSLECTVEGTSNPNLYWYRQAAGRGLQLLFYSVGIGQISSEVPQNLSASRPQDRQFILSSKKLLLSDSGFYLCAWGTTGLAYQETQYFGPGTRLLVL.

This sequence joins TRBV10-3 and TRBJ2-3; perhaps TRBD2 as D (5 bases). The CDR3 runs 14 residues. Trimming left V 3 bases short and J 6 bases short, with 13 bases between. Germline V gene data show CDR1 as ENHRY and CDR2 as SYGVKD. In nucleotides, the CDR3 is TGTGCCATCAGTGAATCTACTTGGAGGGATACGCAGTATTTT. Amino acids: CAISESTWRDTQYF.

The rearrangement uses TRBV7-9 and TRBJ2-7; 7 nucleotides match TRBD1. V shed 6 bases and J 2 bases; nucleotides not matched to a gene: 7. The CDR3 has 14 amino acids. Germline V gives CDR1 SEHNR, CDR2 FQNEAQ (reference sequence). Written as DNA, the CDR3 is TGTGCCAGCAGTTCCCCCGGGACAGCCTACGAGCAGTACTTC. This translates into CASSSPGTAYEQYF.

The V and J genes are TRBV28 and TRBJ1-1; D is ambiguous. The CDR3 covers 13 residues. Germline V gene data show CDR1 as MDHEN and CDR2 as SYDVKM. V shed 5 bases and J shed 4 bases, with 11 bases lying between them. The CDR3, as DNA: TGTGCCAGCAGTCTGCTGCTAGGCACTGAAGCTTTCTTT. It is translated as CASSLLLGTEAFF.

The chain has TRBV6-6 and TRBJ2-7, with D possibly being TRBD1 (5 bases). This CDR3 is built from 14 residues. Trimming took off 5 bases at V and 3 bases at J, with 14 bases between the two ends. CDR1 and CDR2 from the germline V gene are MNHNY and SVGAGI (reference sequence). The CDR3 here is CASSLLTGDYEQYF. CDR3 sequence (DNA): TGTGCCAGCAGTCTACTCACAGGAGACTACGAGCAGTACTTC.

This chain uses TRBV7-9 with TRBJ2-7; 7 bases are shared with TRBD2. The junction had 3 bases not matched to a gene; V was cut back by 1 base and J by 3 bases. Germline-derived CDR1 and CDR2 are SEHNR and FQNEAQ (reference sequence). The CDR3 is made up of 14 amino acids. The CDR3 DNA reads as TGTGCCAGCAGCTTAGGGACTAGGATCTACGAGCAGTACTTC. Its translation is CASSLGTRIYEQYF.

This clone appeared a few times. This chain links TRBV19 with TRBJ1-5; D unclear. Germline V gives CDR1 LNHDA, CDR2 SQIVND (reference sequence). Trimming cost V 9 bases and J 6 bases, with 24 bases left between them. This CDR3 has 16 amino acids. The DNA for the CDR3 is TGTGCCAGCAGGAAATCAGACCGGGTCTTGGGTCAGCCCCAGCATTTT. This codes for CASRKSDRVLGQPQHF.

This sequence joins TRBV2 and TRBJ1-5; D unclear. CDR1 SNHLY and CDR2 FYNNEI come from the germline V gene. V gave up 4 bases and J gave up 2 bases, with 12 bases separating them. The CDR3 is 15 amino acids. The CDR3 coding sequence is TGTGCCAGCAGTGTCACCCTTCTCGGCAATCAGCCCCAGCATTTT. Encoded protein: CASSVTLLGNQPQHF.